The present T cell receptor beta chain was sequenced within a study of naive and memory T cell subsets. The CDR3 has 14 amino acids. CDR1 is SGHRS, CDR2 YFSETQ, per germline. The V end was cut by 3 bases, the J end by 1 base, with 10 bases between. An equimolar mix of two oligonucleotides served as the beta constant-region primer for TRBC1 and TRBC2. TCRdb re-derived calls from the UMI-ligation and nested PCR reads in MiXCR, one entry per CDR3 protein. The sample includes 120,000 to 150,000 distinct CDR3 sequences, around 15% of them seen just once. After CD4 positive bead selection, the CD4-negative fraction gave CD8 T cells. This clonotype has a handful of counts.

The clonotype comes from a human donor in good health. Sequenced sample: naive CD4+ T cells from blood. This chain connects TRBV5-1 to TRBJ2-5; D is ambiguous. The CDR3 DNA reads TGCGCCAGCAGCTCCGCCCGGCGCCAAGAGACCCAGTACTTC. As protein: CASSSARRQETQYF.